The present T cell receptor beta chain was sequenced within a study of T cell repertoires in cytomegalovirus infection. The overall study: The public TCR beta signatures pointed to both CMV infection and matching HLA type.

There are many counts of this clonotype. Its antigen is as yet unknown. Study outcomes and limitations: The response measured ex vivo was dominated by TCR beta clonotypes (HLA-C-restricted and CMV-specific). Accumulated public TCR beta family frequency recognized individuals carrying CMV together with the relevant HLA.

CDR3 size: 15 residues. J lost 6 bases, V lost 6 bases, and 6 bases had no gene match. The germline CDR1 and CDR2 sequences are ENHRY and SYGVKD. MiXCR was run by TCRdb on the reads, yielding one entry per CDR3 protein. This repertoire shows hundreds of thousands of distinct CDR3 sequences, roughly 12% found once; its top ten account for 10%. The rearrangement uses TRBV10-3 and TRBJ2-2; TRBD1 aligns across 11 bases. The TCR originated in a human donor in good health (CMV status not recorded). Some clones in this sample may be carry-over from other donors' samples. The sequenced material came from PBMCs. The DNA for the CDR3 is TGTGCCATCAGACTTGGGACAGGGGGGGCCGGGGAGCTGTTTTTT. This codes for CAIRLGTGGAGELFF.